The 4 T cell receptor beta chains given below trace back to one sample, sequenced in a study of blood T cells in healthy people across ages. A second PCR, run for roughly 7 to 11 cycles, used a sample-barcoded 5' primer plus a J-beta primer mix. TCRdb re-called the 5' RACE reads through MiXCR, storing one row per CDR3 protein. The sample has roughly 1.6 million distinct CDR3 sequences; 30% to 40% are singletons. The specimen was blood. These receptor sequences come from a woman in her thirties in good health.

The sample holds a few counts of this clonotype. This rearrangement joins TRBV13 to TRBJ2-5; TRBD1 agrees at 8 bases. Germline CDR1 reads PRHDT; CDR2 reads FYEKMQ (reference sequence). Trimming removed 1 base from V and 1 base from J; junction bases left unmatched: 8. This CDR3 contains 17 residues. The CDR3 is CASSLADRAFAQETQYF. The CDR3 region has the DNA TGTGCCAGCAGCTTAGCGGACAGGGCTTTCGCCCAAGAGACCCAGTACTTC.

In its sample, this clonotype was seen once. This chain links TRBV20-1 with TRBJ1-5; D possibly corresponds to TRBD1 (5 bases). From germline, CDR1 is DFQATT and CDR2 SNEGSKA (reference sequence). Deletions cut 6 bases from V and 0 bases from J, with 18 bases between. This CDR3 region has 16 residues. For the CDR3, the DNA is TGCAGTGCCTTTAGGGGAGGGTTTGGTAGCAATCAGCCCCAGCATTTT. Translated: CSAFRGGFGSNQPQHF.

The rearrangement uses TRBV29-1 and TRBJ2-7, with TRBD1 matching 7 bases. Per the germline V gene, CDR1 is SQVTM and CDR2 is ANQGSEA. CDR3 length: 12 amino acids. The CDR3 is CNRSRDSYEQYF. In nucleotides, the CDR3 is TGCAACCGTAGCAGGGACAGCTACGAGCAGTACTTC.

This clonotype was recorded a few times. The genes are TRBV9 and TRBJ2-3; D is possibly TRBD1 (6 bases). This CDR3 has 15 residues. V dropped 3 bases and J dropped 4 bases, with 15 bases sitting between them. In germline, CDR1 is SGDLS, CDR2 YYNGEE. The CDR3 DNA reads TGTGCCAGCAGCGCAGGGGACCAAGGGGCAGATACGCAGTATTTT. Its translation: CASSAGDQGADTQYF. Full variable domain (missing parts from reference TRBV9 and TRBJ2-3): DSGVTQTPKHLITATGQRVTLRCSPRSGDLSVYWYQQSLDQGLQFLIQYYNGEERAKGNILERFSAQQFPDLHSELNLSSLELGDSALYFCASSAGDQGADTQYFGPGTRLTVL.